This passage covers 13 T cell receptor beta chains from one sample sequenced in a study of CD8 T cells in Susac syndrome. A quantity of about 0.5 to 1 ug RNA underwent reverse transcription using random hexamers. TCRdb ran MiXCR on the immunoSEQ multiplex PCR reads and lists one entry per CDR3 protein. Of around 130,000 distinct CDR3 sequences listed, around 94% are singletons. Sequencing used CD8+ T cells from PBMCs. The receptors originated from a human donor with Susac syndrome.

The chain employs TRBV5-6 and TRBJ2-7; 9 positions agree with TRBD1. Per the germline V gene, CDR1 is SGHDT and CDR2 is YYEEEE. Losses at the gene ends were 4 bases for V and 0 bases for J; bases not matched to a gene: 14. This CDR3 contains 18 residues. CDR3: CASSLALQQGASSYEQYF. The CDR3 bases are TGTGCCAGCAGCCTGGCACTACAACAGGGGGCATCCTCCTACGAGCAGTACTTC.

CDR3 sequence reads: CASSQAKLVNEQYF. DNA for the CDR3: TGTGCCAGCAGCCAAGCAAAGCTAGTAAACGAGCAGTACTTC. The rearrangement uses TRBV14 and TRBJ2-7; D is ambiguous. Germline V gene lookup returns CDR1 SGHDN and CDR2 FVKESK. V lost 1 base, J lost 5 bases, and 12 bases lay in between. The CDR3 consists of 14 residues. Looking up the rest from reference TRBV14 and TRBJ2-7 gives the full variable domain: EAGVTQFPSHSVIEKGQTVTLRCDPISGHDNLYWYRRVMGKEIKFLLHFVKESKQDESGMPNNRFLAERTGGTYSTLKVQPAELEDSGVYFCASSQAKLVNEQYFGPGTRLTVT.

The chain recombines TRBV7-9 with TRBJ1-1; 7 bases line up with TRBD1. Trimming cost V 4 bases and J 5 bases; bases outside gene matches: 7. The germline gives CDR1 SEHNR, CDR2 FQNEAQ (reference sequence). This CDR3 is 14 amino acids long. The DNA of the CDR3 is TGTGCCAGCAGCTCGGGACAGTCGACGACTGAAGCTTTCTTT. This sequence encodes CASSSGQSTTEAFF.

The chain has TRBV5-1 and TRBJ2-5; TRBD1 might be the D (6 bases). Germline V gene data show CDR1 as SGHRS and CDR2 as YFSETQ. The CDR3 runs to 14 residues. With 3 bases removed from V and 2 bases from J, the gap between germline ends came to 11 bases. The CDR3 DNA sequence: TGCGCCAGCAGCTCACCGACAGGTCAAGAGACCCAGTACTTC. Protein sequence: CASSSPTGQETQYF.

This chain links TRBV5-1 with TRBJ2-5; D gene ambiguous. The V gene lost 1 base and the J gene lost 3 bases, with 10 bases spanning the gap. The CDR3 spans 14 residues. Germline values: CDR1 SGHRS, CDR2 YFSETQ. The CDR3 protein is CASSLIGPEETQYF. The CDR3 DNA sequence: TGCGCCAGCAGCTTGATAGGCCCCGAAGAGACCCAGTACTTC.

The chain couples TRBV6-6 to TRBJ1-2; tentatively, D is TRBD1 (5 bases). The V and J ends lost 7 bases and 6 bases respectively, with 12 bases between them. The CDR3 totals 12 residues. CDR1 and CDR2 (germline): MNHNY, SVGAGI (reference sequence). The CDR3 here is CASNLGGDGYTF. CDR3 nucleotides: TGTGCCAGCAATCTAGGAGGGGATGGCTACACCTTC.

The DNA for the CDR3 is TGCGCCAGCAGCCAAACACTAGCGGGGGGCCAGGACATTCAGTACTTC. Translated, it gives CASSQTLAGGQDIQYF. The chain is built from TRBV4-3 and TRBJ2-4; the match to TRBD2 covers 12 bases. The length of the CDR3 is 16 residues. Germline V gives CDR1 LGHNA, CDR2 YSLEER. The trim removed 2 bases at V and 8 bases at J, leaving 7 bases unmatched.

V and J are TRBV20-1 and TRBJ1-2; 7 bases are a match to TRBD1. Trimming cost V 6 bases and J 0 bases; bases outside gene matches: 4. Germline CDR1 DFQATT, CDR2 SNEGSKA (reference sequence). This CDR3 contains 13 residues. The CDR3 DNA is TGCAGTGCCCCGACAGGGACTAACTATGGCTACACCTTC. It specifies CSAPTGTNYGYTF.

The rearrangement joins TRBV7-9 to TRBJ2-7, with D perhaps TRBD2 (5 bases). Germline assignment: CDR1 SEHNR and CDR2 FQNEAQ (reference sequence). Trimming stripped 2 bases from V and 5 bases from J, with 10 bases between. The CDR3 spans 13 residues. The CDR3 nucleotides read TGTGCCAGCAGCTTACACCGGGGAGACGAGCAGTACTTC. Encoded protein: CASSLHRGDEQYF.

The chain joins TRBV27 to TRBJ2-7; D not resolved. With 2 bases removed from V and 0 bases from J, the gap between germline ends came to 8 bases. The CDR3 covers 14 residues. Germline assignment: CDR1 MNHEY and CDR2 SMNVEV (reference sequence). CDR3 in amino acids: CASSLGPNSYEQYF. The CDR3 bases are TGTGCCAGCAGTTTAGGTCCCAACTCCTACGAGCAGTACTTC.

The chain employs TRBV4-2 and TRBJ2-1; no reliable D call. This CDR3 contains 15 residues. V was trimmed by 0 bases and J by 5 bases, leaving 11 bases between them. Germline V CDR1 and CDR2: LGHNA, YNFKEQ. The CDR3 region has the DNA TGTGCCAGCAGCCAAGATCCCGGTTTGGACAATGAGCAGTTCTTC. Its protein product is CASSQDPGLDNEQFF.

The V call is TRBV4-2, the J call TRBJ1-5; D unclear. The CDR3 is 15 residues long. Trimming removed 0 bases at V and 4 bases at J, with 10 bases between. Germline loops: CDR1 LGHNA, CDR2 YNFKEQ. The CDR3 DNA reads TGTGCCAGCAGCCAAGAAAACAGAGCAAATCAGCCCCAGCATTTT. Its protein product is CASSQENRANQPQHF.

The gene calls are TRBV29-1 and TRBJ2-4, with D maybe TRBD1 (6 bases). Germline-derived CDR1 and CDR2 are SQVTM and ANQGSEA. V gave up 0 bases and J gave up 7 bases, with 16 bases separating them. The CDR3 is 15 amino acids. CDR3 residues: CSVEDLDSRPNIQYF. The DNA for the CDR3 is TGCAGCGTTGAAGATTTGGACAGCCGGCCGAACATTCAGTACTTC.